This is a list of T cell receptor beta chains from one sample in a study of cytomegalovirus exposure and HLA in healthy donors. Measured with immunoSEQ multiplex PCR; TCRdb has only the in-frame clones, and not every one. Among roughly 120,000 clones listed, around 81% were seen once. The sample was PBMCs. These receptors all come from a woman aged 25-40 years in good health and CMV-seronegative. The CDR3 runs from the conserved cysteine through the conserved F or W. Fields, in order: J gene, clone size, V gene, D gene, CDR3 length, CDR3 DNA, CDR3 protein. D genes are given only for firm matches. Clone size is not always given. Where it is, it says once, few, many or a class for expanded clones.

j_call: TRBJ2-1
clone_size: .
v_call: TRBV7-3
d_call: TRBD2
cdr3_length: 15
cdr3_nt: TGTGCCAGCAGCGCCGGCGGACTAGCTGAAAATGAGCAGTTCTTC
cdr3_aa: CASSAGGLAENEQFF

j_call: TRBJ2-5
clone_size: .
v_call: TRBV7-9
d_call: TRBD2
cdr3_length: 14
cdr3_nt: TGTGCCAGCAGCTTAGGCGGGAGTGCGGAGACCCAGTACTTC
cdr3_aa: CASSLGGSAETQYF

j_call: TRBJ2-7
clone_size: .
v_call: TRBV6-5
d_call: TRBD2
cdr3_length: 15
cdr3_nt: TGTGCCAGCAGTTACTCTCCAGCGGGGAGCTACGAGCAGTACTTC
cdr3_aa: CASSYSPAGSYEQYF

j_call: TRBJ2-2
clone_size: .
v_call: TRBV18
d_call: .
cdr3_length: 15
cdr3_nt: TGTGCCAGCTCACAACAGGGACCGAACACCGGGGAGCTGTTTTTT
cdr3_aa: CASSQQGPNTGELFF

j_call: TRBJ1-5
clone_size: .
v_call: TRBV7-2
d_call: .
cdr3_length: 17
cdr3_nt: TGTGCCAGCAGCTTAGCAACAGACAGGTGGGGAAATCAGCCCCAGCATTTT
cdr3_aa: CASSLATDRWGNQPQHF

j_call: TRBJ2-1
clone_size: .
v_call: TRBV2
d_call: .
cdr3_length: 16
cdr3_nt: TGTGCCAGCAGTCGAGAGCGGGCAGGGGGAATCGATGAGCAGTTCTTC
cdr3_aa: CASSRERAGGIDEQFF

j_call: TRBJ2-1
clone_size: .
v_call: TRBV9
d_call: .
cdr3_length: 12
cdr3_nt: TGTGCCAGCGGGCGGGGAGATAATGAGCAGTTCTTC
cdr3_aa: CASGRGDNEQFF

j_call: TRBJ2-7
clone_size: .
v_call: TRBV6-1
d_call: TRBD1
cdr3_length: 15
cdr3_nt: TGTGCCAGCAGTGAAGCATACAGGGGGGTCTACGAGCAGTACTTC
cdr3_aa: CASSEAYRGVYEQYF

j_call: TRBJ2-1
clone_size: .
v_call: TRBV7-8
d_call: TRBD2
cdr3_length: 13
cdr3_nt: TGTGCCAGCAGCAGAGGACTAGCTGGTGAGCAGTTCTTC
cdr3_aa: CASSRGLAGEQFF

j_call: TRBJ2-7
clone_size: few
v_call: TRBV6-5
d_call: TRBD1
cdr3_length: 12
cdr3_nt: TGTGCCGCCGGGACAGGCCTTTACGAGCAGTACTTC
cdr3_aa: CAAGTGLYEQYF

j_call: TRBJ2-3
clone_size: .
v_call: TRBV27
d_call: TRBD2
cdr3_length: 16
cdr3_nt: TGTGCCAGCAGGACTTATGATAGCGGGGCGGAGGGGACGCAGTATTTT
cdr3_aa: CASRTYDSGAEGTQYF

j_call: TRBJ2-1
clone_size: .
v_call: TRBV28
d_call: TRBD2
cdr3_length: 15
cdr3_nt: TGTGCCAGCAGGGGCGGGAGGGCTACTTACAATGAGCAGTTCTTC
cdr3_aa: CASRGGRATYNEQFF

j_call: TRBJ2-1
clone_size: .
v_call: TRBV5-1
d_call: TRBD2
cdr3_length: 17
cdr3_nt: TGCGCCAGCAGCCCACAACCACGGGGAGCGGGGTACAATGAGCAGTTCTTC
cdr3_aa: CASSPQPRGAGYNEQFF

j_call: TRBJ1-2
clone_size: .
v_call: TRBV2
d_call: .
cdr3_length: 15
cdr3_nt: TGTGCCAGCAGTGGACAGGACCTTCGAGGGTATGGCTACACCTTC
cdr3_aa: CASSGQDLRGYGYTF

j_call: TRBJ2-7
clone_size: few
v_call: TRBV10-3
d_call: .
cdr3_length: 12
cdr3_nt: TGTGCCATCAGGGCGGAAGCAGCCGAGCAGTACTTC
cdr3_aa: CAIRAEAAEQYF

j_call: TRBJ2-1
clone_size: .
v_call: TRBV5-1
d_call: .
cdr3_length: 15
cdr3_nt: TGCGCCAGCAAACGGCACGCGGGTTATGGGGATGAGCAGTTCTTC
cdr3_aa: CASKRHAGYGDEQFF

j_call: TRBJ2-1
clone_size: few
v_call: TRBV7-8
d_call: TRBD2
cdr3_length: 16
cdr3_nt: TGTGCCAGCAGCTTAGGACCTAGCGGGAGTGTGGCTGAGCAGTTCTTC
cdr3_aa: CASSLGPSGSVAEQFF

j_call: TRBJ2-3
clone_size: .
v_call: TRBV5-1
d_call: TRBD1
cdr3_length: 16
cdr3_nt: TGCGCCAGCAACGCCCCTGACAGGGGAAGAACAGATACGCAGTATTTT
cdr3_aa: CASNAPDRGRTDTQYF

j_call: TRBJ2-7
clone_size: .
v_call: TRBV5-4
d_call: .
cdr3_length: 12
cdr3_nt: TGTGCCAGCAGCTTGGAAGGGGGTCACCGAAAATTC
cdr3_aa: CASSLEGGHRKF

j_call: TRBJ1-3
clone_size: .
v_call: TRBV29-1
d_call: .
cdr3_length: 14
cdr3_nt: TGCAGCGTTGAAGGGAACAGGGCAGGAAACACCATATATTTT
cdr3_aa: CSVEGNRAGNTIYF